This T cell receptor beta chain was sequenced in a study of cytomegalovirus exposure and HLA in healthy donors. Whole-study context: Drawn from HLA-typed donors, tens of millions of unique TCRs were held in an early data release.

For this clone: Its cognate antigen is unknown.

Study-level results: The study assumed roughly uniform donor sequencing depth for presence/absence analyses.

V shed 6 bases and J shed 0 bases, with 17 bases lying between them. The V gene's germline CDR1 is MRHNA and CDR2 SNTAGT. This CDR3 has 16 amino acids. PCR involved 60 Vbeta and 13 Jbeta primers. TCRdb's table, derived via immunoSEQ multiplex PCR, lists solely in-frame clones and lacks some. The table has 100,000 or so clones, approximately 68% seen once. The TCR originated in a woman under 30 in good health and CMV-seropositive. The J gene is TRBJ1-1, the V gene TRBV6-4; D perhaps matches TRBD1 (5 bases). The sample taken for sequencing was PBMCs. The CDR3, as DNA: TGTGCCAGCAGCCCGGTCTTTAGGGGTTTGAACACTGAAGCTTTCTTT. Its protein product is CASSPVFRGLNTEAFF.